The entry that follows covers one TCR beta chain sequence. Its antigen is not known. The entry originates in a study of shared clonotypes between healthy human individuals. Authors' analysis steps: With immunoSEQ giving junction-only sequences and no quality scores, filtering differed. Sequenced by immunoSEQ multiplex PCR; TCRdb stores in-frame clones only, minus some. The V and J calls and clone size are taken from that table; D and trimming were inferred from the DNA. This table has over 1.5 million clones, 95% to 99% appearing once. Trimming took 7 bases from V and 3 from J, leaving 22 bases between them. The CDR3 runs 17 residues. Germline V lookup: CDR1 MNHNS, CDR2 SASEGT. Study results and limitations: An expected dependence of interdonor clonotype sharing on sequencing depth was noted.

The sample comprised naive CD4+ T cells sorted from blood. Subset reported: CD45RA+ positively selected. The sequence derives from a man aged 25-40 years in good health. This sequence joins TRBV6-1 and TRBJ1-5, with a tentative D call TRBD1 (5 bases). The CDR3 DNA is TGTGCCAGCACTGATGGCAGGGTGTTTCATGACAATCAGCCCCAGCATTTT. Its translation is CASTDGRVFHDNQPQHF.